Described below is a single TCR beta chain sequence and its context. No cognate antigen has been identified for it. Base qualities were left out, and no much larger clone turns up one base away. The entry originates in a study of blood T cell repertoires in COVID-19 (dated by TCRdb to 2018 to 2021). Regarding the research as a whole: The collaborator samples originated in the United States, Italy and Spain and spanned the acute and convalescent phases of COVID-19. A de-identified subject ID, COVID-19 status, age in years and sex were almost always included in the sample metadata. Where HLA class I and class II types were available, the types were taken from metadata supplied by the sample provider, not from assay-based typing. The prospective study material was composed of cDNA or gDNA derived from T cells, B-cell-depleted T cells, or PBMCs. Samples came from the ongoing ImmuneRACE study (first 160 participants) plus 1,254 subjects from 6 global collaborators. The repertoires were released in a freely available public database intended as a resource for research on the immune response to SARS-CoV-2. Deeply sampled blood TCRbeta repertoires from subjects exposed to, actively infected with, or recovered from COVID-19 were included in the dataset.

TCRbeta CDR3 regions were amplified from genomic DNA using the immunoSEQ Assay, a bias-controlled multiplex PCR. In the paper's pipeline: Nucleated cell counts per sample were estimated from amplification of reference gene primers within the assay. To quantify the absolute abundance of each unique TCRbeta CDR3 rearrangement, sequence reads were collapsed and filtered. Productive Simpson clonality was computed per sample as the square root of Simpson's diversity index over productive rearrangements. TCRdb limited this immuneACCESS table to in-frame rearrangements with V and J called. A share of clones is missing; checked studies link under half to unresolved V genes, and the rest is unexplained. That table supplies the V and J calls and clone size; D and trimming were determined from the DNA. Here the sample has about 260,000 clones; around nine tenths occur a single time. The ten largest clones add up to about 9.8% of the sample.

Including cysteine and phenylalanine, the CDR3 has 13 amino acids. Only the CDR3 region is kept as DNA, spanning 39 bases read in frame from base 1. The junction carries 10 bases between V and J, which are trimmed by 1 base and 8 bases respectively. CDR1 and CDR2 are drawn from the germline V gene: SGHRS, YFSETQ. A second Seattle source provided samples from volunteer blood donors who had recovered from COVID-19. Collaborating institutions collected whole blood in K2EDTA tubes following their own protocols. For TCRbeta analysis, collaborators shipped samples as frozen whole blood, isolated PBMCs, or DNA extracted from either of those sample types. Results the study describes overall, beyond this receptor: The amount of clinical and demographic metadata varied by source and participant and was provided uncurated.

The TCR was taken from a man in his forties or fifties who had recovered from COVID-19. Sequences were obtained from peripheral blood. Recombination joined TRBV5-1 with TRBJ2-1; possibly the D gene is TRBD1, per 5 matching bases. The CDR3 corresponds to CASSLRGPDEQFF. The nucleotide sequence reads TGCGCCAGCAGCTTGAGGGGTCCCGATGAGCAGTTCTTC.